This TCR beta chain was documented in a study of T cell responses to AZD1222 COVID-19 vaccine. Findings and caveats of the study: White British donors predominated, females outnumbered males, and clonal diversity was possibly underestimated.

Assay used: immunoSEQ multiplex PCR; TCRdb lists only in-frame clones, some missing. The sample carries around 150,000 clones, around 91% recorded once. This clone was recorded only once. Its antigen is not known. The sample here was peripheral blood, taken on day 0 of AZD1222 vaccination. This TCR came from an adult in good health.

The CDR3 DNA reads as TGTGCCAGCAGCTTGGTGGTGAATCAGCCCCAGCATTTT. It codes for CASSLVVNQPQHF. The chain couples TRBV5-5 to TRBJ1-5, with D hard to call. Trimming shortened V by 0 bases and J by 4 bases, and 5 bases separated the two germline ends. The CDR3 covers 13 residues. Germline CDR1 is SGHKS and CDR2 is YYEKEE (reference sequence).